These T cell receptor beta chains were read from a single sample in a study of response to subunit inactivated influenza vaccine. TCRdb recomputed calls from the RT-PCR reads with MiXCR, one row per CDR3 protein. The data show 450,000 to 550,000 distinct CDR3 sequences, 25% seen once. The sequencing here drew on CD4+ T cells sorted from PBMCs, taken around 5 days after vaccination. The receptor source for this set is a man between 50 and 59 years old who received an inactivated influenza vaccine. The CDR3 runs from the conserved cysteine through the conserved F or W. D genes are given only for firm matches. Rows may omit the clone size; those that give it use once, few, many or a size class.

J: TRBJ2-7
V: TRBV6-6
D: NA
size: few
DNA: TGTGCCAGCAGTTACGAGGGAAACTACGAGCAGTACTTC
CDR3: CASSYEGNYEQYF

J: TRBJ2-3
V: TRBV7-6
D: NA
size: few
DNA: TGTGCCAGCAGGGACTCCTTATCTAGCACAGATACGCAGTATTTT
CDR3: CASRDSLSSTDTQYF

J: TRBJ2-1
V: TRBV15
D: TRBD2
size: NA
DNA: TGTGCCACCAGCAGAGTTGCGGGAGATCTCAATGAGCAGTTCTTC
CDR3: CATSRVAGDLNEQFF

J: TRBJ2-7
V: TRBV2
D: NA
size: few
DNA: TGTGCCAGCAACCCAACCACCTACGAGCAGTACTTC
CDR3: CASNPTTYEQYF

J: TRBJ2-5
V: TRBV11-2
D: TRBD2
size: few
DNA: TGTGCCAGCAGCTTAGGACTAGCGGGAGAGCGTGGAAAGACCCAGTACTTC
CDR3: CASSLGLAGERGKTQYF

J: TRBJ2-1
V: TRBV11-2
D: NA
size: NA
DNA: TGTGCCAGCAGTCCGTGGACTGGAAACTACAATGAGCAGTTCTTC
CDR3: CASSPWTGNYNEQFF

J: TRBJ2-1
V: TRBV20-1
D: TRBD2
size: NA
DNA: TGCAGCGTCGGGACTAGCGGGGGGGAGCAGTTCTTC
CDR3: CSVGTSGGEQFF

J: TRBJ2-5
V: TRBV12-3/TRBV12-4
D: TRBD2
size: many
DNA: TGTGCCAGCAGACCAGCGGGAGGGCGGGAGACCCAGTACTTC
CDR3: CASRPAGGRETQYF

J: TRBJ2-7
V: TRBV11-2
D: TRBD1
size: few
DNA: TGTGCCAGCAGCTTAACAAACAGGGGGTCTCTGCCCACCTACGAGCAGTACTTC
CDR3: CASSLTNRGSLPTYEQYF

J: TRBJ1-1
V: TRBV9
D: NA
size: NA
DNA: TGTGCCAGCAGCGTAGCGGGAACAAAACGGGACCAAGCTTTCTTT
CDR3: CASSVAGTKRDQAFF

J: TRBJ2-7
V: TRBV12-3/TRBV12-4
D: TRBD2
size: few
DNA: TGTGCCAGCATCCCTAGCGGGAGCGACGAGCAGTACTTC
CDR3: CASIPSGSDEQYF

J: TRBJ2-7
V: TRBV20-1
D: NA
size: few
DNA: TGCAGTGCTAGTCCATTGCGGGACAAGACCTACGAGCAGTACTTC
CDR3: CSASPLRDKTYEQYF

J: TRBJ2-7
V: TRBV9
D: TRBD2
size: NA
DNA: TGTGCCAGCAGCTCCCTTAGCGGGGGGTCAGACGAGCAGTACTTC
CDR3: CASSSLSGGSDEQYF

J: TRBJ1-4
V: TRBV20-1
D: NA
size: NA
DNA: TGCAGTGCTAGAGGAGCGGACAGCCTCAATGAAAAACTGTTTTTT
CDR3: CSARGADSLNEKLFF

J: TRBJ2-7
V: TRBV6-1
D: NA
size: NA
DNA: TGTGCCAGCAGGGACAGTCCGGGTAACTACGAGCAGTACTTC
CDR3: CASRDSPGNYEQYF

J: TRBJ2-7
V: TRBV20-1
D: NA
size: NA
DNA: TGCAGTGCTAGTGAGGTCTACGAGCAGTACTTC
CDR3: CSASEVYEQYF

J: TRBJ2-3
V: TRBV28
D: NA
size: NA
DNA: TGTGCCAGCCAGTCAGGGGCCTTCACAGATACGCAGTATTTT
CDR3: CASQSGAFTDTQYF

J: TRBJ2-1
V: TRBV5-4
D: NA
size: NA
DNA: TGTGCCAGCAGCCCGAGGGCCCTCGGGTACAATGAGCAGTTCTTC
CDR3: CASSPRALGYNEQFF

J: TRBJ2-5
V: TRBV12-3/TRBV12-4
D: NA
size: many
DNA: TGTGCCAGCAGTTTGTGGGAAAAGGAGACCCAGTACTTC
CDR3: CASSLWEKETQYF

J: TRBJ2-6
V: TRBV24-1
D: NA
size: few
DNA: TGTGCCACCAGCCGGGGGCACCTGGACTCTGGGGCCAACGTCCTGACTTTC
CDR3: CATSRGHLDSGANVLTF

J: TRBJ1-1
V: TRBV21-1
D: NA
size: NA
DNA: TGTGCCAGCAGCAAAGGATGGGCAGGGGATCTAGTCACTGAAGCTTTCTTT
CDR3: CASSKGWAGDLVTEAFF

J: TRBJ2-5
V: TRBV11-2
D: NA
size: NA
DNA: TGTGCCAGCGGCTCAACTCACCCCCCGCCAATTTGGAAGGAGGCCCAGTACTTC
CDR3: CASGSTHPPPIWKEAQYF

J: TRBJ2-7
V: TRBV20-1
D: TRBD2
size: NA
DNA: TGCAGTGCTAGTGCTAGCGGGCTCTCCTACGAGCAGTACTTC
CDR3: CSASASGLSYEQYF

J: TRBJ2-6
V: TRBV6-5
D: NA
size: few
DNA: TGTGCCAGCAGTTACGGACCTCAGTCCAACGTCCTGACTTTC
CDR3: CASSYGPQSNVLTF

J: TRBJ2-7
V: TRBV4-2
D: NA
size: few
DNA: TGTGCCAGCAGCCAAGCTTTAGTCAAAGGGGCGACTAGCTCCTACGAGCAGTACTTC
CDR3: CASSQALVKGATSSYEQYF

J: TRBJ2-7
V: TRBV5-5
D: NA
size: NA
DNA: TGTGCCAGCAGAATGGCGGCCACCAGCTCCTACGAGCAGTACTTC
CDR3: CASRMAATSSYEQYF

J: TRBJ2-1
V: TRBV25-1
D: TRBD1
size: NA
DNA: TGTGCCAGCAGTGAACCCGGGACAGGGGGCTATGAGCAGTTCTTC
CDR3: CASSEPGTGGYEQFF

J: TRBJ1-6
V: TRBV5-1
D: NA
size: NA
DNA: TGCGCCAGCAGCTTGGCCAGGGAGAACTCACCCCTCCACTTT
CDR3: CASSLARENSPLHF

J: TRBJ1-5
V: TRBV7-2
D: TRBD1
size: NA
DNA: TGTGCCAGCAGCTTAGGGGAGGGGGCTCAGCCCCAGCATTTT
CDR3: CASSLGEGAQPQHF

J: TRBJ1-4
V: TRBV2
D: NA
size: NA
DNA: TGTGCCACGAAGGGCACGACTAATGAAAAACTGTTTTTT
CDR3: CATKGTTNEKLFF

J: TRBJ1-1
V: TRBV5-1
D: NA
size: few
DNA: TGCGCCAGCAGCGGGACACAGAAGAACACTGAAGCTTTCTTT
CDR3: CASSGTQKNTEAFF

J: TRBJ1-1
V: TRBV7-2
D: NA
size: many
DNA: TGTGCCAGCAGCTCCCTCAGGGTGGGGCCCGGCACTGAAGCTTTCTTT
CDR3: CASSSLRVGPGTEAFF